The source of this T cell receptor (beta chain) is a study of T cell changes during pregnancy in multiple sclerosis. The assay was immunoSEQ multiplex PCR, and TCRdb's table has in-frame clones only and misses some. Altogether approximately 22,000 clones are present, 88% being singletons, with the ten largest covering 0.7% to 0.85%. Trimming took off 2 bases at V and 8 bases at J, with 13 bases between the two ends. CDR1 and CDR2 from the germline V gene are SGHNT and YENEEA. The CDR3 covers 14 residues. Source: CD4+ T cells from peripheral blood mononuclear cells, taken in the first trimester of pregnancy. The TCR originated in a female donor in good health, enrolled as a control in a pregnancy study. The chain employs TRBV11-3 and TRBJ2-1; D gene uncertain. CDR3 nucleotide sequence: TGTGCCAGCAGCTTAAGCTACTCTGGGCATGAGCAGTTCTTC. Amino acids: CASSLSYSGHEQFF.